The text below deals with one TCR beta chain. The data are from a study of blood T cell repertoires in COVID-19. Looking at the study overall: Samples of COVID-19 (acute and convalescent) were obtained from the United States, Italy and Spain. T cells, B-cell-depleted T cells, or PBMCs provided the cDNA or gDNA that served as material.

In the study's own analysis: The authors estimated nucleated cell counts from reference gene primer amplification. TCRdb's copy holds only in-frame clones and misses some; the assay was immunoSEQ multiplex PCR. V and J calls and clone size are those listed in that table; D and trimming were worked out from the DNA. In the table there are around 140,000 clones, roughly 88% of which are singletons. CDR3 size: 16 residues. Germline lookup yields CDR1 SGHRS and CDR2 YFSETQ. V was cut by 0 bases and J by 4 bases, with 13 bases left in between. The sequence was collected from a man in his sixties or seventies with acute or convalescent COVID-19. Source material: peripheral blood. The rearrangement joins TRBV5-1 to TRBJ1-4; the D gene is possibly TRBD1 (5 bases). Written as DNA, the CDR3 is TGCGCCAGCAGCTTGGCCGGGGGGACCTATAATGAAAAACTGTTTTTT. Protein sequence: CASSLAGGTYNEKLFF.